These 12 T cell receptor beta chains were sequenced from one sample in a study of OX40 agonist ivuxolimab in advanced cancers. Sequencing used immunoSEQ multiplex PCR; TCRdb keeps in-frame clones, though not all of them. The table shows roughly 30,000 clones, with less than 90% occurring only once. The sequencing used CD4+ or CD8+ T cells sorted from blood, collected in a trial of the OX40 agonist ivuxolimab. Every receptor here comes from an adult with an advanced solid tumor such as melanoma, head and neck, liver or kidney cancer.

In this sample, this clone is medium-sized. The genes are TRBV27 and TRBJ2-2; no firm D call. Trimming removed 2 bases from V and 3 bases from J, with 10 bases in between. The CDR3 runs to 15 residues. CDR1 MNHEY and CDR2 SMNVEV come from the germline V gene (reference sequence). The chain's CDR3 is CASSLAGLHTGELFF. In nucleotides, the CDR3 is TGTGCCAGCAGTTTAGCTGGCCTACACACCGGGGAGCTGTTTTTT.

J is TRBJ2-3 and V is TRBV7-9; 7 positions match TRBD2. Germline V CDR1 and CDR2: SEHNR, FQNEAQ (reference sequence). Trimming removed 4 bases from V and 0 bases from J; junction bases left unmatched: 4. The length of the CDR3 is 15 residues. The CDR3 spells CASSYGTISTDTQYF. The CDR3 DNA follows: TGTGCCAGCAGCTACGGGACTATTAGCACAGATACGCAGTATTTT.

The CDR3 spells CASRWGTGSLNTEAFF. CDR3 nucleotides: TGTGCCAGCAGGTGGGGGACAGGTTCACTGAACACTGAAGCTTTCTTT. This sequence joins TRBV27 and TRBJ1-1, with 8 bases aligning to TRBD1. In germline, CDR1 is MNHEY, CDR2 SMNVEV (reference sequence). Unmatched junction bases numbered 9, after V lost 6 bases and J lost 0 bases. CDR3 length: 16 residues.

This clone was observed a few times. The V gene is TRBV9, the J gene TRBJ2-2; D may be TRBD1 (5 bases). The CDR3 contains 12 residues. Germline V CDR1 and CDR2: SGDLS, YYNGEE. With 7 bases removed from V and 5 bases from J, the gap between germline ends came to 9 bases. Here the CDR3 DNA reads TGTGCCAGCCGTGGGGCGACCGGGGAGCTGTTTTTT. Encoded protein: CASRGATGELFF.

The CDR3 nucleotides read TGTGCCAGCAGTTTCAATGCCTATGGCTACACCTTC. Translating gives CASSFNAYGYTF. The V gene is TRBV28, the J gene TRBJ1-2, with D uncertain. This CDR3 comprises 12 residues. CDR1 MDHEN and CDR2 SYDVKM come from the germline V gene. The ends were cut back, 3 bases at V and 4 bases at J, with 6 bases in the middle.

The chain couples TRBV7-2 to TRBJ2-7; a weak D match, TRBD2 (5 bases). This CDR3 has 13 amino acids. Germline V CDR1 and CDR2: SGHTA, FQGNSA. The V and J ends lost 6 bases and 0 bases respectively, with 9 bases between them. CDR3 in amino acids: CASRAGGSYEQYF. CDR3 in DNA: TGTGCCAGCAGGGCGGGCGGCTCCTACGAGCAGTACTTC.

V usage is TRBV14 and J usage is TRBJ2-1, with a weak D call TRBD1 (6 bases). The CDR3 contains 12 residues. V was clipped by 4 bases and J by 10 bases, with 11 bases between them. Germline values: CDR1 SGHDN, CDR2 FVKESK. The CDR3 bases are TGTGCCAGCAGCCCCACGCAGGGGGAGCAGTTCTTC. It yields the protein CASSPTQGEQFF. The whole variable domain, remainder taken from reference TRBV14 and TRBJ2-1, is EAGVTQFPSHSVIEKGQTVTLRCDPISGHDNLYWYRRVMGKEIKFLLHFVKESKQDESGMPNNRFLAERTGGTYSTLKVQPAELEDSGVYFCASSPTQGEQFFGPGTRLTVL.

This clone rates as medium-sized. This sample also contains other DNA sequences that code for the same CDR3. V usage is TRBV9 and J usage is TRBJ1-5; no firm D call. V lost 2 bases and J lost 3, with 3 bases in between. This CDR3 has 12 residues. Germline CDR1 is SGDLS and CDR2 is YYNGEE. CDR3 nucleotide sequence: TGTGCCAGCAGCGTGGACAATCAGCCCCAGCATTTT. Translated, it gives CASSVDNQPQHF.

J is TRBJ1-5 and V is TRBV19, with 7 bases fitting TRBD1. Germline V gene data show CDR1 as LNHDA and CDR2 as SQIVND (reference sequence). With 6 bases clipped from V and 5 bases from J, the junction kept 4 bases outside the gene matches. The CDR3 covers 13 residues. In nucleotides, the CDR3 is TGTGCCAGTAGGACAGGGATTTATCAGCCCCAGCATTTT. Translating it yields CASRTGIYQPQHF.

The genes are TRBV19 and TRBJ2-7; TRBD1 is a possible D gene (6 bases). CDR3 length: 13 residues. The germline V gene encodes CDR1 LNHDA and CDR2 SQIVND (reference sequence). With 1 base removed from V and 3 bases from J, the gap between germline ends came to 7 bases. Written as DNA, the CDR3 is TGTGCCAGTAGTATAGGAGGGGGCTACGAGCAGTACTTC. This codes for CASSIGGGYEQYF.

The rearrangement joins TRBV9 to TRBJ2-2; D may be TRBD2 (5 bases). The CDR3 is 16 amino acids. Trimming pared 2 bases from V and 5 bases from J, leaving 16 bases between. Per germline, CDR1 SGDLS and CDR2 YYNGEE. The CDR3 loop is CASSVFGVTGTGELFF. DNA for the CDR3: TGTGCCAGCAGCGTCTTCGGGGTGACGGGGACCGGGGAGCTGTTTTTT.

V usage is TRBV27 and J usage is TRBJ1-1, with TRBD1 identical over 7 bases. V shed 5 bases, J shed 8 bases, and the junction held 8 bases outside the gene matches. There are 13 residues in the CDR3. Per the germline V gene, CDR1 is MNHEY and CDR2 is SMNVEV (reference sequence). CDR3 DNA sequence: TGTGCCAGCAGTAACCTGGGACAGATAGAAGCTTTCTTT. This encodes CASSNLGQIEAFF.